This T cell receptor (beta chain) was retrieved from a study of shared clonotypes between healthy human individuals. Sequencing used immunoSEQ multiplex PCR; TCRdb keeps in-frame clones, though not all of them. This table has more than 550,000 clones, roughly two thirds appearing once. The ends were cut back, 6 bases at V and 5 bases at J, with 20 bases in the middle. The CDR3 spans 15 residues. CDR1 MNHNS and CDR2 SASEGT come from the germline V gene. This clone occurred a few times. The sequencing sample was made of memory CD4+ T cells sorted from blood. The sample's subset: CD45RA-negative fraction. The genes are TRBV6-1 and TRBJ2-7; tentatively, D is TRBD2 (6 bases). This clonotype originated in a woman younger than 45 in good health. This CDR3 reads CASSFLTGTLDEQYF. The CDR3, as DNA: TGTGCCAGCAGCTTCCTTACCGGGACTCTCGACGAGCAGTACTTC.